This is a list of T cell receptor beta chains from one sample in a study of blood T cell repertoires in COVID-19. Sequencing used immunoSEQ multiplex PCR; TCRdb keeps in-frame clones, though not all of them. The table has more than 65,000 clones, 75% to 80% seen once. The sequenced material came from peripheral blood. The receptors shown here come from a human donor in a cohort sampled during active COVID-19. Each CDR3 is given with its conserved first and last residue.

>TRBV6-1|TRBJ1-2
CASSERGAFYGYTF
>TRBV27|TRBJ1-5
CASSGSGYNQPQHF
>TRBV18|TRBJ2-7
CASSQASRVAGEQYF
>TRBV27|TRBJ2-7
CASRTGSSYEQYF
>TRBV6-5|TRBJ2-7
CASATPGAYEQYF
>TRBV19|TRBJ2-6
CASSMAGGDSGANVLTF
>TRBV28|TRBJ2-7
CASSLAGTGVYYEQYF
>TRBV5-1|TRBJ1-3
CASSFTTSGNTIYF
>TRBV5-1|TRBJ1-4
CASSPTTGRANEKLFF
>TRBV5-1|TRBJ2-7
CASSLGTGSFYEQYF
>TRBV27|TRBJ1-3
CASSPFPTGGPGNTIYF
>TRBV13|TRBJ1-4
CASSPTTGTGRKKLFF
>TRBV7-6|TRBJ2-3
CASSLMTGLTDTQYF
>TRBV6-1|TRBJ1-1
CASSERGRANTEAFF
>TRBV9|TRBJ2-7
CASSVSQASYEQYF